This T cell receptor (beta chain) derives from a study of blood T cell repertoires in COVID-19. Turning to the study itself: Samples representing acute and convalescent COVID-19 were sourced from the United States, Italy and Spain.

The assay was immunoSEQ multiplex PCR, and TCRdb's table has in-frame clones only and misses some. This table holds 270,000 or so clones, about 86% found once. With V trimmed by 2 bases and J by 10 bases, 8 bases remained unmatched. The CDR3 totals 14 residues. Looked up from germline, CDR1 is MDHEN and CDR2 is SYDVKM. Participants came from some 23 US areas, aged about 18 to 89 years. The origin of this receptor is a man aged 45-60 years who had recovered from COVID-19. What was sequenced was PBMCs or T cells enriched from blood (not recorded which). This rearrangement joins TRBV28 to TRBJ2-7, with 10 bases that match TRBD1. The CDR3 protein is CASSLGQGVTGQYF. For the CDR3, the DNA is TGTGCCAGCAGTTTAGGACAGGGGGTCACCGGTCAGTACTTC.